This TCR beta chain comes out of a study of CD8 T cells in Susac syndrome. About this clonotype: Its antigen is as yet unknown.

Study-wide results and caveats: It was acknowledged in the study that its TCR sequencing and HLA analysis involved a relatively small number of individuals.

V lost 2 bases and J 2 bases, leaving 13 bases between the germline ends. The CDR3 contains 15 residues. The germline gives CDR1 MNHEY, CDR2 SVGAGI. An input of roughly 0.5 to 1 ug of RNA was subjected to reverse transcription using random hexamers. Amplification of TCR beta CDR3 by immunoSEQ multiplex PCR spanned 54 Vbeta and 13 Jbeta. TCRdb processed the immunoSEQ multiplex PCR reads anew with MiXCR; each CDR3 protein has one entry. The table includes around 190,000 distinct CDR3 sequences, around 94% detected once. TEMRA cells were enriched by FACS, and CD4+ and CD8+ T cells were negatively isolated.

The sample taken for sequencing was CD4+ T cells from PBMCs. V gene TRBV6-5 combines with J gene TRBJ2-7; D is perhaps TRBD1 (6 bases). The source is a human donor with Susac syndrome. Written as DNA, the CDR3 is TGTGCCAGCAGTTACGAGGCAGGGGCCACCTACGAGCAGTACTTC. This sequence encodes CASSYEAGATYEQYF.